What follows is one T cell receptor (beta chain) and its context. Repertoires were generated with immunoSEQ multiplex PCR, while TCRdb's copy carries only in-frame clones and drops some. In the table there are 550,000 to 800,000 clones, 70% to 90% of which are singletons. The data were obtained in a study of shared T cell receptors in the human thymus. This sample was shared with a second study, whose subject was human thymus T cells. This second report adds: Resections were taken during corrective heart surgery, and the thymus tissue came from these. Apparent bias marked the V and J gene usage of thymic and blood repertoires. Related work found strong thymic repertoire overlap between unrelated individuals.

The sample was thymocytes. This TCR derives from a girl under three years old with a congenital heart defect.

CDR3: CASSLVIPKQLYGYTF. Written as DNA, the CDR3 is TGCGCCAGCAGCTTAGTAATTCCGAAACAGCTCTATGGCTACACCTTC. This chain links TRBV5-1 with TRBJ1-2; D is unclear. V lost 2 bases to trimming and J lost 4 bases, with 18 bases between them. The CDR3 totals 16 residues. The germline V gene encodes CDR1 SGHRS and CDR2 YFSETQ.